This T cell receptor beta chain was observed in a study of T cell repertoires in cytomegalovirus infection. Study as a whole: From public TCR beta signatures came an indication of both CMV infection and matching HLA type. Regarding the study as a whole: The response measured ex vivo was dominated by TCR beta clonotypes (HLA-C-restricted and CMV-specific). Frequencies of public TCR beta families were cumulated, and this identified carriers of CMV plus the relevant HLA.

This clonotype was observed a few times. Its antigen is unidentified. CDR1 and CDR2 from the germline V gene are LNHDA and SQIVND (reference sequence). CDR3 length: 17 residues. Trimming took 3 bases from V and 5 from J; bases not matched to a gene: 11. MiXCR was run by TCRdb on the reads, yielding one entry per CDR3 protein. The sample lists fewer than 550,000 distinct CDR3 sequences; 10% to 12% were seen once. The chain recombines TRBV19 with TRBJ1-1; 11 positions match TRBD1. This TCR derives from a human donor in good health (CMV status not recorded). Some clones in this sample may be carry-over from other donors' samples. Material for sequencing was PBMCs. CDR3 region: CASSIGQGARRRTEAFF. The CDR3 bases are TGTGCCAGTAGTATCGGACAGGGGGCGAGACGACGGACTGAAGCTTTCTTT.